Detailed here is one T cell receptor (beta chain). Its specificity is not known. The CDR3 has 14 amino acids. The V end was cut by 3 bases, the J end by 1 base, with 10 bases between. Germline V gene sequence: CDR1 MNHEY, CDR2 SMNVEV (reference sequence). Generated by immunoSEQ multiplex PCR, the TCRdb table keeps only in-frame clones and is missing some. The data show tens of thousands of clones, approximately 94% seen once. The data were taken from a study of OX40 agonist ivuxolimab in advanced cancers. Study information: Patient treatment consisted of intravenous ivuxolimab administration every 2 weeks at 0.01 to 10 mg/kg. Study-wide findings and caveats: Among the nonresponders, some also had low normalized T-cell clonal expansion. Clonal expansion in partial responders at 0.1-3.0 mg/kg ranked among the lowest.

Sequences were derived from CD4+ or CD8+ T cells sorted from blood, sampled in a trial of the OX40 agonist ivuxolimab. J is TRBJ2-7 and V is TRBV27; possibly TRBD1 for D (5 bases). This receptor was taken from an adult with an advanced solid tumor such as melanoma, head and neck, liver or kidney cancer. The CDR3 region has the DNA TGTGCCAGCAGTTTGTTAGGGGCATCCTACGAGCAGTACTTC. This encodes CASSLLGASYEQYF.